These T cell receptor beta chains were read from a single sample in a study of T cell responses to AZD1222 COVID-19 vaccine. TCRdb's table, derived via immunoSEQ multiplex PCR, lists solely in-frame clones and lacks some. The sample contains 84,000 or so clones, 80% to 90% of which appear only once. This material consisted of peripheral blood, taken on day 0 of AZD1222 vaccination. Receptors originate from an adult in good health. Each CDR3 is given with its conserved first and last residue. Each record gives: D gene, clone size, V gene, J gene, CDR3 length, CDR3 protein, CDR3 DNA. A D gene is named only where the DNA matches it firmly. Only part of the rows carry a size: once, few, many, or a class if the clone is expanded.

d_gene: -; abundance: -; v_gene: TRBV19; j_gene: TRBJ2-7; len: 13; CDR3aa: CASSIGSGKEQYF; CDR3nt: TGTGCCAGTAGTATCGGTTCTGGGAAGGAGCAGTACTTC
d_gene: TRBD1; abundance: -; v_gene: TRBV4-1; j_gene: TRBJ1-1; len: 15; CDR3aa: CASSLRTGRNTEAFF; CDR3nt: TGCGCCAGCAGCCTAAGGACAGGGAGGAACACTGAAGCTTTCTTT
d_gene: -; abundance: -; v_gene: TRBV2; j_gene: TRBJ1-5; len: 16; CDR3aa: CASSETISGMGQPQHF; CDR3nt: TGTGCCAGCAGTGAAACGATATCAGGGATGGGTCAGCCCCAGCATTTT
d_gene: -; abundance: -; v_gene: TRBV5-8; j_gene: TRBJ2-1; len: 16; CDR3aa: CASSSPLVFPYNEQFF; CDR3nt: TGTGCCAGCAGCTCGCCTCTAGTTTTCCCCTACAATGAGCAGTTCTTC
d_gene: -; abundance: -; v_gene: TRBV20-1; j_gene: TRBJ1-2; len: 11; CDR3aa: CSAGAGYGYTF; CDR3nt: TGCAGTGCGGGAGCGGGCTATGGCTACACCTTC
d_gene: TRBD1; abundance: -; v_gene: TRBV29-1; j_gene: TRBJ1-1; len: 15; CDR3aa: CSVVGFGRQGTEAFF; CDR3nt: TGCAGCGTTGTGGGGTTTGGCCGACAGGGCACTGAAGCTTTCTTT
d_gene: -; abundance: -; v_gene: TRBV28; j_gene: TRBJ2-3; len: 13; CDR3aa: CAAGGESTDTQYF; CDR3nt: TGTGCCGCAGGGGGGGAAAGCACAGATACGCAGTATTTT
d_gene: TRBD1; abundance: -; v_gene: TRBV5-1; j_gene: TRBJ2-3; len: 14; CDR3aa: CASSFGQDTDTQYF; CDR3nt: TGCGCCAGCAGCTTTGGACAGGACACAGATACGCAGTATTTT
d_gene: TRBD1; abundance: -; v_gene: TRBV23-1; j_gene: TRBJ1-3; len: 17; CDR3aa: CASSQSRQGTSGNTIYF; CDR3nt: TGCGCCAGCAGTCAATCCCGACAGGGAACTAGTGGAAACACCATATATTTT
d_gene: -; abundance: -; v_gene: TRBV20-1; j_gene: TRBJ2-3; len: 15; CDR3aa: CSASVGGPSTDTQYF; CDR3nt: TGCAGTGCTAGTGTGGGGGGGCCGAGCACAGATACGCAGTATTTT
d_gene: -; abundance: -; v_gene: TRBV19; j_gene: TRBJ2-1; len: 12; CDR3aa: CASSKGGNEQFF; CDR3nt: TGTGCCAGTAGTAAAGGCGGCAATGAGCAGTTCTTC
d_gene: -; abundance: -; v_gene: TRBV6-5; j_gene: TRBJ2-7; len: 13; CDR3aa: CASGGYGSYEQYF; CDR3nt: TGTGCCAGCGGGGGGTATGGCTCCTACGAGCAGTACTTC
d_gene: -; abundance: -; v_gene: TRBV25-1; j_gene: TRBJ1-4; len: 16; CDR3aa: CASSESASTGNEKLFF; CDR3nt: TGTGCCAGCAGTGAATCAGCCTCAACAGGGAATGAAAAACTGTTTTTT
d_gene: -; abundance: few; v_gene: TRBV3-1/TRBV3-2; j_gene: TRBJ1-1; len: 14; CDR3aa: CASSQGSGDTEAFF; CDR3nt: TGTGCCAGCAGCCAAGGATCGGGGGACACTGAAGCTTTCTTT
d_gene: TRBD2; abundance: -; v_gene: TRBV19; j_gene: TRBJ2-3; len: 16; CDR3aa: CASSMRLAGGTDTQYF; CDR3nt: TGTGCCAGTAGTATGAGACTAGCGGGAGGCACAGATACGCAGTATTTT
d_gene: -; abundance: -; v_gene: TRBV7-8; j_gene: TRBJ1-5; len: 16; CDR3aa: CASSSGRDTGGQPQHF; CDR3nt: TGTGCCAGCAGCTCAGGCCGGGACACGGGGGGTCAGCCCCAGCATTTT
d_gene: TRBD2; abundance: once; v_gene: TRBV7-2; j_gene: TRBJ2-3; len: 16; CDR3aa: CASSPRTSGSTDTQYF; CDR3nt: TGTGCCAGCAGCCCCAGGACTAGCGGGAGCACAGATACGCAGTATTTT
d_gene: TRBD2; abundance: -; v_gene: TRBV10-3; j_gene: TRBJ2-7; len: 18; CDR3aa: CAISERRRASGSVVEQYF; CDR3nt: TGTGCCATCAGTGAGCGAAGGAGGGCTAGCGGGAGCGTTGTCGAGCAGTACTTC
d_gene: -; abundance: -; v_gene: TRBV5-4; j_gene: TRBJ2-5; len: 15; CDR3aa: CASSLSTAYQETQYF; CDR3nt: TGTGCCAGCAGCTTGAGCACAGCCTACCAAGAGACCCAGTACTTC
d_gene: -; abundance: -; v_gene: TRBV6-1; j_gene: TRBJ1-4; len: 16; CDR3aa: CASSEFVGATNEKLFF; CDR3nt: TGTGCCAGCAGTGAATTCGTGGGAGCAACTAATGAAAAACTGTTTTTT
d_gene: -; abundance: -; v_gene: TRBV2; j_gene: TRBJ2-5; len: 14; CDR3aa: CASSDRARYETQYF; CDR3nt: TGTGCCAGCAGTGACCGGGCGAGGTATGAGACCCAGTACTTC
d_gene: TRBD1; abundance: -; v_gene: TRBV6-2/TRBV6-3; j_gene: TRBJ1-2; len: 17; CDR3aa: CASSRTPGQGRNYGYTF; CDR3nt: TGTGCCAGCAGCCGTACTCCGGGACAGGGGAGGAACTATGGCTACACCTTC
d_gene: TRBD2; abundance: -; v_gene: TRBV7-6; j_gene: TRBJ2-3; len: 15; CDR3aa: CASSLATSGLNTQYF; CDR3nt: TGTGCCAGCAGCTTAGCCACTAGCGGGCTGAATACGCAGTATTTT
d_gene: -; abundance: -; v_gene: TRBV18; j_gene: TRBJ1-4; len: 13; CDR3aa: CASSPQGVGQLFF; CDR3nt: TGTGCCAGCTCACCTCAGGGCGTCGGTCAACTGTTTTTT
d_gene: -; abundance: -; v_gene: TRBV7-9; j_gene: TRBJ1-5; len: 12; CDR3aa: CASSDRKQPQHF; CDR3nt: TGTGCCAGCAGCGACAGGAAGCAGCCCCAGCATTTT
d_gene: -; abundance: -; v_gene: TRBV28; j_gene: TRBJ2-6; len: 14; CDR3aa: CASSSRVGANVLTF; CDR3nt: TGTGCCAGCAGCTCCCGCGTTGGGGCCAACGTCCTGACTTTC
d_gene: -; abundance: -; v_gene: TRBV5-1; j_gene: TRBJ1-1; len: 15; CDR3aa: CASSLGQSWNTEAFF; CDR3nt: TGCGCCAGCAGCTTGGGACAGAGCTGGAACACTGAAGCTTTCTTT
d_gene: TRBD2; abundance: -; v_gene: TRBV14; j_gene: TRBJ2-2; len: 14; CDR3aa: CASSQASGTGELFF; CDR3nt: TGTGCCAGCAGCCAGGCTAGCGGGACCGGGGAGCTGTTTTTT
d_gene: TRBD1; abundance: -; v_gene: TRBV2; j_gene: TRBJ1-5; len: 14; CDR3aa: CASRAQGGGQPQHF; CDR3nt: TGTGCCAGCAGGGCCCAGGGGGGGGGTCAGCCCCAGCATTTT
d_gene: TRBD1; abundance: -; v_gene: TRBV7-2; j_gene: TRBJ2-7; len: 16; CDR3aa: CASSRGQERRNYEQYF; CDR3nt: TGTGCCAGCAGCCGGGGACAGGAAAGAAGAAACTACGAGCAGTACTTC
d_gene: -; abundance: -; v_gene: TRBV15; j_gene: TRBJ1-1; len: 14; CDR3aa: CATSRATGAAEAFF; CDR3nt: TGTGCCACCAGCAGGGCTACGGGAGCCGCTGAAGCTTTCTTT
d_gene: -; abundance: -; v_gene: TRBV5-1; j_gene: TRBJ2-1; len: 13; CDR3aa: CASSLVGRDEQFF; CDR3nt: TGCGCCAGCAGCTTGGTCGGGCGGGATGAGCAGTTCTTC
d_gene: -; abundance: -; v_gene: TRBV27; j_gene: TRBJ2-1; len: 16; CDR3aa: CASKGPTESSYNEQFF; CDR3nt: TGTGCCAGCAAGGGGCCCACAGAGAGCTCCTACAATGAGCAGTTCTTC
d_gene: -; abundance: -; v_gene: TRBV6-5; j_gene: TRBJ2-1; len: 14; CDR3aa: CASSYGVGVDEQFF; CDR3nt: TGTGCCAGCAGTTACGGAGTTGGGGTCGATGAGCAGTTCTTC
d_gene: -; abundance: -; v_gene: TRBV6-2/TRBV6-3; j_gene: TRBJ1-2; len: 17; CDR3aa: CASSDRARGLMNYGYTF; CDR3nt: TGTGCCAGCAGTGACCGAGCCCGGGGACTGATGAACTATGGCTACACCTTC
d_gene: TRBD1; abundance: -; v_gene: TRBV7-2; j_gene: TRBJ1-5; len: 15; CDR3aa: CASSVADRGSQPQHF; CDR3nt: TGTGCCAGCAGCGTGGCTGACAGGGGGAGTCAGCCCCAGCATTTT
d_gene: -; abundance: -; v_gene: TRBV5-5; j_gene: TRBJ1-4; len: 17; CDR3aa: CASSLAGTLLTNEKLFF; CDR3nt: TGTGCCAGCAGCCTAGCCGGGACTCTTCTAACTAATGAAAAACTGTTTTTT
d_gene: TRBD1; abundance: -; v_gene: TRBV7-9; j_gene: TRBJ2-7; len: 15; CDR3aa: CASSQGQGLAHEQYF; CDR3nt: TGTGCCAGCAGCCAGGGACAGGGACTGGCACACGAGCAGTACTTC
d_gene: -; abundance: -; v_gene: TRBV11-3; j_gene: TRBJ2-7; len: 12; CDR3aa: CASSTPFGEQYF; CDR3nt: TGTGCCAGCAGCACCCCTTTCGGCGAGCAGTACTTC
d_gene: -; abundance: few; v_gene: TRBV3-1/TRBV3-2; j_gene: TRBJ2-1; len: 14; CDR3aa: CASSQGAGNNEQFF; CDR3nt: TGTGCCAGCAGCCAAGGGGCGGGGAACAATGAGCAGTTCTTC
d_gene: -; abundance: -; v_gene: TRBV6-4; j_gene: TRBJ2-1; len: 14; CDR3aa: CASSDSTAGNEQFF; CDR3nt: TGTGCCAGCAGTGACTCGACCGCAGGGAATGAGCAGTTCTTC
d_gene: -; abundance: many; v_gene: TRBV3-1/TRBV3-2; j_gene: TRBJ1-2; len: 13; CDR3aa: CASSSTGSYGYTF; CDR3nt: TGTGCCAGCAGCTCGACAGGATCTTATGGCTACACCTTC